This T cell receptor beta chain was retrieved from a study of graft-versus-host responses after intestinal transplantation. Findings and caveats of the study: There was an association between peak levels of circulating GvH clones and early post-transplant HvG declines. Allograft graft-versus-host to host-versus-graft clonal ratios ran high in patients with graft-donor T cell macrochimerism.

The CDR3 is 11 residues long. V lost 1 base and J lost 7, with 4 bases in between. Germline V CDR1 and CDR2: SGHVS, FQNEAQ. Using immunoSEQ multiplex PCR, the repertoire was profiled, and TCRdb retains in-frame clones only, with some absent. The table includes 25,000 to 30,000 clones, 70% to 90% detected once. Concerning this clone itself: What it binds is not known.

The sequencing here drew on PBMCs, taken about 15 months after intestinal transplantation. The origin of this receptor is a human patient who received an intestinal transplant, so some T cells may come from the graft donor. This sequence joins TRBV7-8 and TRBJ1-1, with D unresolved. The CDR3 loop reads CASSLGDEAFF. As DNA, the CDR3 is TGTGCCAGCAGCTTAGGTGATGAAGCTTTCTTT.